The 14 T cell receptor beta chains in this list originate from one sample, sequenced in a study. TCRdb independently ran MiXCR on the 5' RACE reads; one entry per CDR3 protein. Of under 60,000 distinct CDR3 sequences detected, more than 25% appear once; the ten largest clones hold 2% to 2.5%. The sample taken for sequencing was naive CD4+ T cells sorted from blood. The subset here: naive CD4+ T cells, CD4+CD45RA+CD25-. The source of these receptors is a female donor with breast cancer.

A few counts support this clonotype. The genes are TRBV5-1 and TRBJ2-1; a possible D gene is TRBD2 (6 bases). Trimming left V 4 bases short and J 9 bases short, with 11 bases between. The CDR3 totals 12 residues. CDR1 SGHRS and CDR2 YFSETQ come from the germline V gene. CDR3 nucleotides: TGCGCCAGCAGCCTCCTTAGCGGTGAGCAGTTCTTC. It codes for CASSLLSGEQFF. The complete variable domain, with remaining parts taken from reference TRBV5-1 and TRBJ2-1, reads KAGVTQTPRYLIKTRGQQVTLSCSPISGHRSVSWYQQTPGQGLQFLFEYFSETQRNKGNFPGRFSGRQFSNSRSEMNVSTLELGDSALYLCASSLLSGEQFFGPGTRLTVL.

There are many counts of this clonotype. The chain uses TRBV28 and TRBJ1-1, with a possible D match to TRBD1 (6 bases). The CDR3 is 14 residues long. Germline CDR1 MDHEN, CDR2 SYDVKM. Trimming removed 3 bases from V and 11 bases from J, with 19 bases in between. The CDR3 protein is CASSLLRGAQGAFF. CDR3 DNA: TGTGCCAGCAGTTTGTTGCGTGGGGCCCAGGGGGCTTTCTTT. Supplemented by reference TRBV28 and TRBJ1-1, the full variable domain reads DVKVTQSSRYLVKRTGEKVFLECVQDMDHENMFWYRQDPGLGLRLIYFSYDVKMKEKGDIPEGYSVSREKKERFSLILESASTNQTSMYLCASSLLRGAQGAFFGQGTRLTVV.

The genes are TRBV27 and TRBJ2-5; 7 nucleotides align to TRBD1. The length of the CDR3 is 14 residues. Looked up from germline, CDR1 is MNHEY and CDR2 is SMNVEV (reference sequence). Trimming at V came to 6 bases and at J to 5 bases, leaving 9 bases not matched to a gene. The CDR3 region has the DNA TGTGCCAGCAGACCTGGACAGGTGGGGGAGACCCAGTACTTC. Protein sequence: CASRPGQVGETQYF.

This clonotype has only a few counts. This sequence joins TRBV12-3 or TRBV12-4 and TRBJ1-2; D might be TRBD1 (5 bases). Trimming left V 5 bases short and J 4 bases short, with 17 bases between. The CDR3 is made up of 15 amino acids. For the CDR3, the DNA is TGTGCCAGCAGTCAAGGGACGGACCCAATCTATGGCTACACCTTC. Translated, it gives CASSQGTDPIYGYTF.

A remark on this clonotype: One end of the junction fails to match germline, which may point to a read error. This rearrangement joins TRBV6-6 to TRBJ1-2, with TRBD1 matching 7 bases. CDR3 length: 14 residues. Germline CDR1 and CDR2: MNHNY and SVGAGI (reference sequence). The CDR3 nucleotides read TGTACCAGCAGCTCACAGGGGTTCGGCTATGGCTACACCTTC. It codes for CTSSSQGFGYGYTF.

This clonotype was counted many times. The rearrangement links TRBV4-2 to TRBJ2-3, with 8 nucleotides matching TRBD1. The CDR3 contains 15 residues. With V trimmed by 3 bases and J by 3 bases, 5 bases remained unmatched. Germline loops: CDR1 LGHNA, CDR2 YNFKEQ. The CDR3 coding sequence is TGTGCCAGCAGCCAGGATCGGACAGGGACAGATACGCAGTATTTT. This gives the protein CASSQDRTGTDTQYF.

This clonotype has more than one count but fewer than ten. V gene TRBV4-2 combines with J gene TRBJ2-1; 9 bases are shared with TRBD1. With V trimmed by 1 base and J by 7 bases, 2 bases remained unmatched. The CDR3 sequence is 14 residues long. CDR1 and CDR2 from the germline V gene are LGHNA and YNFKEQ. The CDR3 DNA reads TGTGCCAGCAGCCAAGGGGACAGGGTAAATGAGCAGTTCTTC. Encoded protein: CASSQGDRVNEQFF.

The CDR3 region is CASSLGHSNQPQHF. CDR3 in DNA: TGTGCCAGCAGTTTAGGACATAGCAATCAGCCCCAGCATTTT. This chain connects TRBV12-3 or TRBV12-4 to TRBJ1-5; D unresolved. This CDR3 region has 14 residues. Trimming removed 1 base at V and 0 bases at J, with 4 bases between.

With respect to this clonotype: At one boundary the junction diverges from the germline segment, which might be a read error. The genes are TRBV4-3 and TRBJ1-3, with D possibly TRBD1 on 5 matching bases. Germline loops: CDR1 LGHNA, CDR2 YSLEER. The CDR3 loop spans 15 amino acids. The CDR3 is CAGSQVEGFGNTIYF. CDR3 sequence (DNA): TGCGCCGGCAGCCAAGTGGAGGGGTTTGGAAACACCATATATTTT.

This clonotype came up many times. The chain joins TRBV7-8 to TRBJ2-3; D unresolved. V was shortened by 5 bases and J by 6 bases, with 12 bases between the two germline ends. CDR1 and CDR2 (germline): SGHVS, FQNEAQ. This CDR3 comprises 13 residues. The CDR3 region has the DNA TGTGCCAGCAGCCCCCCGAGGCTTGATACGCAGTATTTT. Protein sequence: CASSPPRLDTQYF.

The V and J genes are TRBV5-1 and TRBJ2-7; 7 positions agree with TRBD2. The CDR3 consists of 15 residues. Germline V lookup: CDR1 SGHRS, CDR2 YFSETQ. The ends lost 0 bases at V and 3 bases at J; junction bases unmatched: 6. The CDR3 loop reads CASSLGFTGGYEQYF. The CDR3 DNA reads TGCGCCAGCAGCTTGGGTTTTACGGGGGGCTACGAGCAGTACTTC.

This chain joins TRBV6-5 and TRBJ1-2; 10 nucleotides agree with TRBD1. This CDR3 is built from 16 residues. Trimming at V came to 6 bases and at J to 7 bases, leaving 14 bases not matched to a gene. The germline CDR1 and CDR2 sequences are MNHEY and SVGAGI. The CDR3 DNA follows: TGTGCCAGCAGGAAACCGGGACAGGGGCTTTCATCTGGCTACACCTTC. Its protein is CASRKPGQGLSSGYTF.

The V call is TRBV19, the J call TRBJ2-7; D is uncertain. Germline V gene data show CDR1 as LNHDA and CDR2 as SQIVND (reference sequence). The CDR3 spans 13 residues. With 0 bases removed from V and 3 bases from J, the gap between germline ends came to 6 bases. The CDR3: CASSIETNYEQYF. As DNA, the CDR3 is TGTGCCAGTAGTATAGAGACAAACTACGAGCAGTACTTC.

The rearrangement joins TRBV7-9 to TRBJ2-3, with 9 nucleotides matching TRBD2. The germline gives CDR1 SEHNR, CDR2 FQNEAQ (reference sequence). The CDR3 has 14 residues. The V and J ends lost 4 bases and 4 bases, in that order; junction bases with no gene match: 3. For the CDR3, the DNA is TGTGCCAGCAGCTCCCGCGGGAGGGCAGATACGCAGTATTTT. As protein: CASSSRGRADTQYF.